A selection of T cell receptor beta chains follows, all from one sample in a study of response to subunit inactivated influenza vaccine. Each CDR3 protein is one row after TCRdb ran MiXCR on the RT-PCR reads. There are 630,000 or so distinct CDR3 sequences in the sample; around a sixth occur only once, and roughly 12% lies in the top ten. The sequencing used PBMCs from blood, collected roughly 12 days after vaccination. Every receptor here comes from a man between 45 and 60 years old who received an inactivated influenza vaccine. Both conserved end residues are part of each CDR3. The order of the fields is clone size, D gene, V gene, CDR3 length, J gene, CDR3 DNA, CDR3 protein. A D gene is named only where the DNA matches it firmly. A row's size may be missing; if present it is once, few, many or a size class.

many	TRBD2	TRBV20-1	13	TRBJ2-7	TGCAGTGCTCGGGGGGAGTTTGGTTACGAGCAGTACTTC	CSARGEFGYEQYF
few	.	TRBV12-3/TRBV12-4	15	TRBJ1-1	TGTGCCAGCAGTTTAATTCAGCCTCCGGGCACTGAAGCTTTCTTT	CASSLIQPPGTEAFF
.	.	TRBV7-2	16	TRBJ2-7	TGTGCCAGCAGCCCCGTGGGGCCAGGGAGAGCCTACGAGCAGTACTTC	CASSPVGPGRAYEQYF
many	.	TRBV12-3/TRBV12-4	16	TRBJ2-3	TGTGCCAGCAGGCCGTTCCAAAATACTAGCACAGATACGCAGTATTTT	CASRPFQNTSTDTQYF
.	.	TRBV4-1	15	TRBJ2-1	TGCGCCAGCAGCCAAGAAACGGGTAATTACAATGAGCAGTTCTTC	CASSQETGNYNEQFF
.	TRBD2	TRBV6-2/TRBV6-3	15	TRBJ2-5	TGTGCCAGCAGTCAATGGATTCGGGAGGTTGAGACCCAGTACTTC	CASSQWIREVETQYF
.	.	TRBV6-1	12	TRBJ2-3	TGTGCCAGCAGAGGCCGGGCAGATACGCAGTATTTT	CASRGRADTQYF
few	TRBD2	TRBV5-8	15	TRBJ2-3	TGTGCCAGCAGCGATCTAGCGGGAGGAGGAGATACGCAGTATTTT	CASSDLAGGGDTQYF
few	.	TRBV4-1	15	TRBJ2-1	TGCGCCAGCAGCCCCGGGACTTGGGGTTACAATGAGCAGTTCTTC	CASSPGTWGYNEQFF
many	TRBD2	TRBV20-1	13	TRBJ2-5	TGCAGTGTCCCACTAGCGGGGGTAAAGACCCAGTACTTC	CSVPLAGVKTQYF
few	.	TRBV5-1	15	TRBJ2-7	TGCGCCAGCAGCTTCATGGCGCAGAGCTCCTACGAGCAGTACTTC	CASSFMAQSSYEQYF
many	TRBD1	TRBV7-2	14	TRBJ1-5	TGTGCCAGCAGCCAAGACAGGGAAAATCAGCCCCAGCATTTT	CASSQDRENQPQHF
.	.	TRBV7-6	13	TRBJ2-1	TGTGCCAGCAGCTTAGATTTCATTGGTGAGCAGTTCTTC	CASSLDFIGEQFF
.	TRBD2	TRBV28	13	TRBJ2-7	TGTGCCAGCAGACGAACTAGCGTGAGAGAGCAGTACTTC	CASRRTSVREQYF
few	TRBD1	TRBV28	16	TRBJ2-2	TGTGCCAGCAGTCCCTGGACAGGGGGCAACACCGGGGAGCTGTTTTTT	CASSPWTGGNTGELFF
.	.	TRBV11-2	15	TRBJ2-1	TGTGCCAGCAGCTTAGACGCCAGGCAAATCGGTGAGCAGTTCTTC	CASSLDARQIGEQFF
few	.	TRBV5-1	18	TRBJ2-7	TGCGCCAGCAGCTTGTATTCGTCCGACAGCAACCTGATACGGGAGCAGTACTTC	CASSLYSSDSNLIREQYF
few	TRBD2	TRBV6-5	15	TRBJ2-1	TGTGCCAGCAGTTACTCGACGGCCCTGGGGGGGGAGCAGTTCTTC	CASSYSTALGGEQFF
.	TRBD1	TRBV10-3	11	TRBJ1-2	TGTGCCATCAGTGTCGACAGGGCCTACACCTTC	CAISVDRAYTF
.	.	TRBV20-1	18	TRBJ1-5	TGCAGTGCTAGACGCCGATCGGGGGTCGAGTATAGCAATCAGCCCCAGCATTTT	CSARRRSGVEYSNQPQHF
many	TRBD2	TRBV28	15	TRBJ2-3	TGTGCCAGCAGCTTGCGGGGGGGCGGGACAGATACGCAGTATTTT	CASSLRGGGTDTQYF
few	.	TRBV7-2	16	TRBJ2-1	TGTGCCAGCAGCTCGTCTTGGGGCCACGGTAGGGGTGAGCAGTTCTTC	CASSSSWGHGRGEQFF
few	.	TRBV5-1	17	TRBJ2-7	TGCGCCAGCAGCTTGGCCTTACCAAGCAGGGCGCCCTACGAGCAGTACTTC	CASSLALPSRAPYEQYF
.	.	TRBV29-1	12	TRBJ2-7	TGCAGCGTTATCAAACAGACCTACGAGCAGTACTTC	CSVIKQTYEQYF
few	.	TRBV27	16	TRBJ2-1	TGTGCCAGCAGTGAGAGCTGGGGGATCTCCTACAATGAGCAGTTCTTC	CASSESWGISYNEQFF
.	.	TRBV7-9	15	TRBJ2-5	TGTGCCAGCAGCTTGGGGACCCGGTACCAAGAGACCCAGTACTTC	CASSLGTRYQETQYF
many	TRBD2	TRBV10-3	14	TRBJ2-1	TGTGCCATCAGTGCGGTGGGAGGGTCTAATGAGCAGTTCTTC	CAISAVGGSNEQFF
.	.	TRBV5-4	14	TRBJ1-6	TGTGCCAGCAGCTCGGGCAAGCTCTATTCACCCCTCCACTTT	CASSSGKLYSPLHF
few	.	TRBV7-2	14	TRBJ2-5	TGTGCCAGCAGCTCGGGAAACGGAGGCGAGACCCAGTACTTC	CASSSGNGGETQYF
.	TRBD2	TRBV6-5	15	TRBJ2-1	TGTGCCAGCAGTTACACTAGCGGGGGGGGGAATGAGCAGTTCTTC	CASSYTSGGGNEQFF
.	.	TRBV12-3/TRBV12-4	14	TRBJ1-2	TGTGCCAGCAGTGATATAGGGGTTATCTATGGCTACACCTTC	CASSDIGVIYGYTF
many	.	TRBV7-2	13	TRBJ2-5	TGTGCCAGCAGCTTAACTAGTGAAGAGACCCAGTACTTC	CASSLTSEETQYF
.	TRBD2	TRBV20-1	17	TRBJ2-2	TGCAGTGCTGTGATTGGACTAGCGGGAGGGAGTACCGGGGAGCTGTTTTTT	CSAVIGLAGGSTGELFF
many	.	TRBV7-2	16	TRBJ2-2	TGTGCCAGCAGCTCCCCTTTCCTAGTGGTGGCCGGGGAGCTGTTTTTT	CASSSPFLVVAGELFF
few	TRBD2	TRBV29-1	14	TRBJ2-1	TGCAGCGCTCGGACTAGCGGGACCTACAATGAGCAGTTCTTC	CSARTSGTYNEQFF
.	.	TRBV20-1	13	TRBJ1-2	TGCAGTGCTAGACCACAGGGACTTGATGGCTACACCTTC	CSARPQGLDGYTF
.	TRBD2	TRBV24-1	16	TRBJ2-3	TGTGCCACCAGTGATCTTGGACTAGCTAGACCAGATACGCAGTATTTT	CATSDLGLARPDTQYF
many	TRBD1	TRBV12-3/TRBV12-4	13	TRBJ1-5	TGTGCCAGCAGTTCGACAGGGAGACAGCCCCAGCATTTT	CASSSTGRQPQHF
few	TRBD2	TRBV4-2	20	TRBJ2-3	TGTGCCAGCAGCCAGTTTACTAGCGGGGGGGTGGTTGCTAGCACAGATACGCAGTATTTT	CASSQFTSGGVVASTDTQYF
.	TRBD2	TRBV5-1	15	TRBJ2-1	TGCCCCAGCAGCTTAATCGGGAGGGCATACAATGAGCAGTTCTTC	CPSSLIGRAYNEQFF
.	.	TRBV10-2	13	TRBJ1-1	TGCGCCAGCAGTGAGTCAGTTGACACTGAAGCTTTCTTT	CASSESVDTEAFF
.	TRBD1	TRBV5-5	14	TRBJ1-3	TGTGCCAGCAGCAGGGACAGGGGAAGAAACACCATATATTTT	CASSRDRGRNTIYF
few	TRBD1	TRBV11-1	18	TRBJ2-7	TGTGCCAGCAGCTTAATCCCGGGACAGGGGGTCTCTTCCTACGAGCAGTACTTC	CASSLIPGQGVSSYEQYF
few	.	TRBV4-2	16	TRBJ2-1	TGTGCCAGCAGCCAAGGGTCCTCGAGCTCCTACAATGAGCAGTTCTTC	CASSQGSSSSYNEQFF
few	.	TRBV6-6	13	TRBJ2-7	TGTGCCAGCAGTTACGTGGAGGGCGACGAGCAGTACTTC	CASSYVEGDEQYF
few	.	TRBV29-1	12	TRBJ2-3	TGCAGCGTTGATCAGGGGCCAGATACGCAGTATTTT	CSVDQGPDTQYF
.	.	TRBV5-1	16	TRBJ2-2	TGCGCCAGTTCTGAAAACAGGGACGGGAACACCGGGGAGCTGTTTTTT	CASSENRDGNTGELFF
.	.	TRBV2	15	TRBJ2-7	TGTGCCAGCAGGATCCCTAGCGCGTCAATCTACGAGCAGTACTTC	CASRIPSASIYEQYF
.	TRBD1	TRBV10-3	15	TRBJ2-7	TGTGCCATCAGTGACTCCGGGACAGGGAGGCTCGAGCAGTACTTC	CAISDSGTGRLEQYF
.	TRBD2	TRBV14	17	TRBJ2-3	TGTGCCAGCAGCCAGAAGGGACTAGGGCTTTACACAGATACGCAGTATTTT	CASSQKGLGLYTDTQYF
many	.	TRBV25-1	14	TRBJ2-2	TGTGCCAGCAGTGAGGAAGGTATTCCCGGGGAGCTGTTTTTT	CASSEEGIPGELFF
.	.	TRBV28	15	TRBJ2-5	TGTGCCAGCACTCATCCGGCAGCCTTCCAAGAGACCCAGTACTTC	CASTHPAAFQETQYF
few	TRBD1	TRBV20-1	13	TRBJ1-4	TGCAGTGCTTTGGGACAGGTGGGCGGAAAACTGTTTTTT	CSALGQVGGKLFF
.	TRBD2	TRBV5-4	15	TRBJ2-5	TGTGCCAGCAGCATTGGGCGGGAGGGCGGAGAGACCCAGTACTTC	CASSIGREGGETQYF
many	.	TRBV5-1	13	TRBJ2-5	TGCGCCAGCAGCTATGGGAATAGGGAGACCCAGTACTTC	CASSYGNRETQYF
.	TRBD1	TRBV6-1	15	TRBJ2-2	TGTGCCAGCAGGAGGGGACAGAGAGACACCGGGGAGCTGTTTTTT	CASRRGQRDTGELFF
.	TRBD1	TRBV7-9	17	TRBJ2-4	TGTGCCAGCAGCAAAGGACAGGGGGCCCACCTTTGGGACATTCAGTACTTC	CASSKGQGAHLWDIQYF